Following are 9 T cell receptor beta chains from one sample sequenced in a study of blood T cell repertoires in COVID-19. The assay was immunoSEQ multiplex PCR, and TCRdb's table has in-frame clones only and misses some. The sample lists approximately 500,000 clones, 70% to 90% occurring once. The source material was peripheral blood. The receptors were sampled from a woman in her forties or fifties with COVID-19, enrolled during active disease.

The chain has TRBV11-2 and TRBJ2-7; possibly TRBD2 for D (5 bases). The V gene lost 6 bases and the J gene lost 3 bases, with 30 bases spanning the gap. In germline, CDR1 is SGHAT, CDR2 FQNNGV. The CDR3 covers 19 residues. DNA of the CDR3: TGTGCCAGCAGGAACCGACCGGGCCTCAAAGGAGGAGACCTCTACGAGCAGTACTTC. The encoded protein is CASRNRPGLKGGDLYEQYF.

This chain links TRBV5-4 with TRBJ1-3, with a possible D match to TRBD1 (6 bases). From germline, CDR1 is SGHNT and CDR2 YYREEE (reference sequence). V was clipped by 4 bases and J by 0 bases, with 17 bases between them. The CDR3 loop spans 17 amino acids. Written as DNA, the CDR3 is TGTGCCAGCAGCCACGATGGACAGATTAGCTCTGGAAACACCATATATTTT. Translated, it gives CASSHDGQISSGNTIYF.

The J gene is TRBJ1-2, the V gene TRBV12-5; D is unclear. From germline, CDR1 is LGHNT and CDR2 FRNRAP. The CDR3 loop spans 13 amino acids. The germline V and J ends were trimmed by 6 bases and 6 bases, with 14 bases remaining between them. The CDR3 DNA is TGTGCTAGTGGCGAATGGACTGCGAATGGCTACACCTTC. It codes for CASGEWTANGYTF.

The CDR3 protein is CASSQELAGEDTQYF. The CDR3 DNA is TGCGCCAGCAGCCAAGAACTAGCGGGGGAGGATACGCAGTATTTT. The J gene is TRBJ2-3, the V gene TRBV4-1, with TRBD2 matching 11 bases. The germline CDR1 and CDR2 sequences are MGHRA and YSYEKL. The CDR3 is 15 amino acids. V shed 0 bases and J 6 bases; nucleotides not matched to a gene: 2.

V usage is TRBV12-3 or TRBV12-4 and J usage is TRBJ2-2; TRBD1 is a possible D gene (6 bases). CDR3 length equals 13 residues. V was cut by 7 bases and J by 5 bases, with 11 bases left in between. The CDR3 coding sequence is TGTGCCAGCACCCTTGGACAGACCGGGGAGCTGTTTTTT. Translated: CASTLGQTGELFF.

The V gene is TRBV3-1 (or the pseudogene TRBV3-2), the J gene TRBJ2-7; TRBD2 agrees at 9 bases. Germline-derived CDR1 and CDR2 are LGHDT and YNNKEL (reference sequence). Germline trimming cut 0 bases from V and 1 base from J; bases unmatched to any gene: 7. CDR3 length: 17 amino acids. DNA of the CDR3: TGTGCCAGCAGCCAAGAAAGTCAGCGGGGGGATTCCTACGAGCAGTACTTC. It codes for CASSQESQRGDSYEQYF.

The chain carries TRBV27 and TRBJ2-3; D call uncertain. Trimming left V 2 bases short and J 5 bases short, with 8 bases between. Germline assignment: CDR1 MNHEY and CDR2 SMNVEV (reference sequence). This CDR3 is built from 13 residues. The CDR3, as DNA: TGTGCCAGCAGTTTAGAGGAAGGAGATACGCAGTATTTT. This sequence encodes CASSLEEGDTQYF.

The rearrangement joins TRBV10-2 to TRBJ1-2, with a weak D call TRBD1 (5 bases). This CDR3 is 16 amino acids long. With 2 bases removed from V and 0 bases from J, the gap between germline ends came to 13 bases. Germline assignment: CDR1 WSHSY and CDR2 SAAADI. In DNA, the CDR3 is TGCGCCAGCAGTGAGGGAAGGGGAACCCCTAACTATGGCTACACCTTC. This translates into CASSEGRGTPNYGYTF.

This sequence joins TRBV6-5 and TRBJ2-1; D ambiguous. The CDR3 has 14 amino acids. V was cut by 6 bases and J by 0 bases, with 9 bases left in between. Germline V CDR1 and CDR2: MNHEY, SVGAGI. The CDR3 region has the DNA TGTGCCAGCAGCGCCTCGAGCTCCTACAATGAGCAGTTCTTC. Encoded protein: CASSASSSYNEQFF.